This T cell receptor (beta chain) was profiled in a study of identifying expanded T cells in peripheral blood. Study-wide results and limits: About 1.2 clones differed between technical replicates, versus approximately 17 and 20 over time.

TCRdb's copy holds only in-frame clones and misses some; the assay was immunoSEQ multiplex PCR. Of nearly 60,000 clones detected, about 92% appear once; the ten largest clones hold 3% to 4.5%. Germline loops: CDR1 SGHNT, CDR2 YYREEE (reference sequence). The germline V and J ends were trimmed by 3 bases and 1 base, with 10 bases remaining between them. The CDR3 is made up of 14 amino acids. Notes on this clone: Its antigen remains unidentified.

This TCR was recovered from a person aged 18-69 years in good health. The sequenced sample consisted of blood. The chain combines TRBV5-4 with TRBJ1-2; maybe TRBD1 (5 bases). In DNA, the CDR3 is TGTGCCAGCAGCTACCAGGGAGGTAACTATGGCTACACCTTC. Encoded protein: CASSYQGGNYGYTF.